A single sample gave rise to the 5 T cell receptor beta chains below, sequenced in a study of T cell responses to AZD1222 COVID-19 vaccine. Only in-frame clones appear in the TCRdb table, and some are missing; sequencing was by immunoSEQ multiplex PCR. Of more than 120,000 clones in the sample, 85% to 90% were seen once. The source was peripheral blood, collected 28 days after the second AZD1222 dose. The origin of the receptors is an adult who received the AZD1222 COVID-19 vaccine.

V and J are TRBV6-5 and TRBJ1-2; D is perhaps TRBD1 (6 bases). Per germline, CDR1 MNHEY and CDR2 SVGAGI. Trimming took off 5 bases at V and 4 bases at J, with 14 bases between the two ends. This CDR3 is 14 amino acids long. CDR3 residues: CASSPSQGGYGYTF. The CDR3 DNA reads TGTGCCAGCAGTCCCTCACAGGGAGGCTATGGCTACACCTTC.

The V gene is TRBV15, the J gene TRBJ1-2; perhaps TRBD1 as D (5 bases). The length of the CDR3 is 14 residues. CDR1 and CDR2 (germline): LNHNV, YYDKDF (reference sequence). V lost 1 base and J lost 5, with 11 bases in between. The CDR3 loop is CATSRVRVSYGYTF. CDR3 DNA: TGTGCCACCAGCAGAGTCAGGGTCAGTTATGGCTACACCTTC.

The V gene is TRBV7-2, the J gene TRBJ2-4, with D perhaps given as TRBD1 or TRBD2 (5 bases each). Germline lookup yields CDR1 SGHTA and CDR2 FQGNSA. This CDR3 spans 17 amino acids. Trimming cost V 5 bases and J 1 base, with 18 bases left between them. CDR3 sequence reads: CASSPLGQWDAKNIQYF. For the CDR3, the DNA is TGTGCCAGCAGCCCGCTCGGGCAATGGGACGCCAAAAACATTCAGTACTTC.

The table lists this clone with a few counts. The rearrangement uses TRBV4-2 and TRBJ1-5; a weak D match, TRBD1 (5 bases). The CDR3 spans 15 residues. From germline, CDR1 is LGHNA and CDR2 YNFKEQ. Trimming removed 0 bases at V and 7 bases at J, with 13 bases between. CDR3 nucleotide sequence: TGTGCCAGCAGCCAAGATAAGGGAAGGGACCAGCCCCAGCATTTT. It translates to CASSQDKGRDQPQHF.

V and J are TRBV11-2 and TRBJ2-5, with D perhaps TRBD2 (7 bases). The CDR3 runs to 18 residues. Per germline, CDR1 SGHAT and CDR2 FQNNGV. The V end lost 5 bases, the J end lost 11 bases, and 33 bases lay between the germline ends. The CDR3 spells CASSIERNLGGAGLSQYF. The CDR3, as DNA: TGTGCCAGCAGCATCGAAAGAAATTTAGGGGGGGCAGGGCTTTCTCAGTACTTC. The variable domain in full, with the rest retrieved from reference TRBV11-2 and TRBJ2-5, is EAGVAQSPRYKIIEKRQSVAFWCNPISGHATLYWYQQILGQGPKLLIQFQNNGVVDDSQLPKDRFSAERLKGVDSTLKIQPAKLEDSAVYLCASSIERNLGGAGLSQYFGPGTRLLVL.